The source of this T cell receptor (beta chain) is a study of cytomegalovirus exposure and HLA in healthy donors. To note about this clone: As yet, its antigen is unknown.

CDR3 size: 14 residues. Germline-derived CDR1 and CDR2 are KGHSH and LQKENI. Trimming took 6 bases from V and 0 from J, leaving 11 bases between them. PCR amplification relied on 60 Vbeta primers (plus 13 Jbeta primers). TCRdb keeps only in-frame clones here, not all; method: immunoSEQ multiplex PCR. The sample lists about 140,000 clones; 82% were seen once. Points from the study as a whole: Reported performance of the classifier showed diagnosis of cytomegalovirus status with high specificity and sensitivity. Cytomegalovirus association was assigned to approximately 160 TCR beta chains. In a later analysis, donors in an Asian-associated ancestry cluster reportedly had fewer N-insertions in productive TCRs than the cohort mean.

The material sequenced was PBMCs. The origin of this receptor is a woman between 40 and 55 years old in good health and CMV-seronegative. The chain uses TRBV18 and TRBJ2-5; D unclear. DNA of the CDR3: TGTGCCAGCTCTCCCAACTTGTACCAAGAGACCCAGTACTTC. Residues: CASSPNLYQETQYF.